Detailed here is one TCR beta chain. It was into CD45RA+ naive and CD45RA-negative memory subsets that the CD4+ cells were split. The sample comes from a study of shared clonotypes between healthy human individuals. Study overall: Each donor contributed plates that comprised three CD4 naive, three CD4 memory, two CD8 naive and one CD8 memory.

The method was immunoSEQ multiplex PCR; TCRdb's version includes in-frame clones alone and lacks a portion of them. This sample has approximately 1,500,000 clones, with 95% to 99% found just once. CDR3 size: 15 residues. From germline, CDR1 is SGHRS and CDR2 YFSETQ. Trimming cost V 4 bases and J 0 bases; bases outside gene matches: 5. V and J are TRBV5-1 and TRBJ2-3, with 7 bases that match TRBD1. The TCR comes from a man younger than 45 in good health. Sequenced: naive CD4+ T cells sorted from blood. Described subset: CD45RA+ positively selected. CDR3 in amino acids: CASSQGTVSTDTQYF. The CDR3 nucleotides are TGCGCCAGCAGCCAGGGGACAGTGAGCACAGATACGCAGTATTTT.